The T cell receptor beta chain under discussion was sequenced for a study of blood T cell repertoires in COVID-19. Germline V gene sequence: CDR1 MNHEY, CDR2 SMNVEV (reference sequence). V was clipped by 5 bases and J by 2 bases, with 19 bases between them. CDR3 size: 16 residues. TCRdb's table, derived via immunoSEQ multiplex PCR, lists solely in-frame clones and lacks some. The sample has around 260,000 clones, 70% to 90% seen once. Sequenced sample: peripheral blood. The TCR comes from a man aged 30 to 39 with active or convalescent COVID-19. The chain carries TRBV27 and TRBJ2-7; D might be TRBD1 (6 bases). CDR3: CASSPNPDRLTYEQYF. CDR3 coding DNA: TGTGCCAGCAGTCCTAACCCCGACAGGCTCACCTACGAGCAGTACTTC.